These 31 T cell receptor beta chains originate from one sample sequenced in a study of radiation and T cells in renal cell carcinoma. Assay: immunoSEQ multiplex PCR; the TCRdb copy retains only in-frame clones and omits some. The sample contains about 95,000 clones, 80% to 90% of which appear only once. Stated time point: baseline pretreatment blood. Treatment defined: 15 Gy SBRT to primary tumor, nephrectomy 4 weeks later. The input for sequencing was blood, taken from a patient whose treatment included radiotherapy and nephrectomy. These receptors all stem from a man aged 45-60 years with renal cell carcinoma.

The rearrangement joins TRBV2 to TRBJ1-2; 7 bases are shared with TRBD1. Germline CDR1 and CDR2: SNHLY and FYNNEI. The CDR3 has 14 amino acids. V dropped 4 bases and J dropped 5; count of bases not matched to a gene: 7. The CDR3 DNA follows: TGTGCCAGCAGTGCACAGGGGAGGGAATATGGCTACACCTTC. It translates to CASSAQGREYGYTF.

This clone was seen more than once but under ten times. The chain carries TRBV9 and TRBJ1-4, with D perhaps TRBD1 (5 bases). The CDR3 length is 15 residues. With 3 bases removed from V and 8 bases from J, the gap between germline ends came to 17 bases. The V gene's germline CDR1 is SGDLS and CDR2 YYNGEE. This CDR3 is CASSDQGVAGEKLFF. In DNA form, the CDR3 reads TGTGCCAGCAGCGACCAAGGGGTTGCGGGGGAAAAACTGTTTTTT. The complete variable domain, with remaining parts taken from reference TRBV9 and TRBJ1-4, reads DSGVTQTPKHLITATGQRVTLRCSPRSGDLSVYWYQQSLDQGLQFLIQYYNGEERAKGNILERFSAQQFPDLHSELNLSSLELGDSALYFCASSDQGVAGEKLFFGSGTQLSVL.

This clone was seen once. The chain carries TRBV20-1 and TRBJ1-4; D is undetermined. V dropped 5 bases and J dropped 8 bases, with 9 bases sitting between them. Per the germline V gene, CDR1 is DFQATT and CDR2 is SNEGSKA (reference sequence). CDR3 length: 11 amino acids. The CDR3 nucleotides read TGCAGTGCTGCAAGGGTCGAAAAACTGTTTTTT. Its protein product is CSAARVEKLFF.

This clone was observed a single time. The chain has TRBV7-9 and TRBJ1-2; D remains unclear. The CDR3 covers 14 residues. Trimming shortened V by 2 bases and J by 0 bases, and 7 bases separated the two germline ends. Germline CDR1 is SEHNR and CDR2 is FQNEAQ (reference sequence). CDR3 in amino acids: CASSLQATNYGYTF. CDR3 sequence (DNA): TGTGCCAGCAGCTTACAAGCAACTAACTATGGCTACACCTTC.

This clone was recorded once. V is TRBV5-1 and J is TRBJ2-3; D possibly corresponds to TRBD1 (5 bases). Trimming took off 4 bases at V and 1 base at J, with 13 bases between the two ends. The CDR3 has 15 residues. Germline CDR1 reads SGHRS; CDR2 reads YFSETQ. The CDR3 nucleotides read TGCGCCAGCAGCCAGGGCCAAATCGGCACAGATACGCAGTATTTT. Translated: CASSQGQIGTDTQYF.

This clone occurred once. The J gene is TRBJ2-7, the V gene TRBV5-1, with 8 bases that match TRBD1. Germline V gene data show CDR1 as SGHRS and CDR2 as YFSETQ. The ends lost 5 bases at V and 0 bases at J; junction bases unmatched: 4. The CDR3 is 14 amino acids. CDR3 loop: CASRGQGVSYEQYF. The CDR3 DNA follows: TGCGCCAGCAGAGGACAGGGTGTCTCCTACGAGCAGTACTTC.

The chain carries TRBV7-2 and TRBJ2-1, with 7 positions matching TRBD1. The CDR3 spans 17 residues. Trimming took 3 bases from V and 9 from J; bases not matched to a gene: 17. CDR1 is SGHTA, CDR2 FQGNSA, per germline. The CDR3 sequence: CASSFAAGTATWGEQFF. The CDR3 bases are TGTGCCAGCAGCTTCGCAGCCGGGACAGCCACCTGGGGTGAGCAGTTCTTC.

This clone has a handful of counts. J is TRBJ1-2 and V is TRBV10-1; D is perhaps TRBD1 (5 bases). The V gene lost 0 bases and the J gene lost 8 bases, with 10 bases spanning the gap. The CDR3 is 13 amino acids. The germline gives CDR1 WNHNN, CDR2 SYGVQD (reference sequence). As DNA, the CDR3 is TGCGCCAGCAGTGAGTCGAGGCAGGGAGGCTACACCTTC. Protein sequence: CASSESRQGGYTF.

The chain uses TRBV19 and TRBJ2-7; D gene unclear. This CDR3 comprises 14 residues. Per germline, CDR1 LNHDA and CDR2 SQIVND (reference sequence). V lost 5 bases and J lost 6, with 17 bases in between. Here the CDR3 DNA reads TGTGCCAGTAGTTCCCGGGCCCCGAGGCCCGAGCAGTACTTC. Its translation is CASSSRAPRPEQYF.

V is TRBV28 and J is TRBJ2-7; 12 bases are shared with TRBD2. The CDR3 is 17 amino acids. Germline V gives CDR1 MDHEN, CDR2 SYDVKM. Unmatched junction bases numbered 9, after V lost 5 bases and J lost 1 base. CDR3 DNA sequence: TGTGCCAGCAGTGCCCTCAGACTAGCGGGAGAATCCTACGAGCAGTACTTC. This translates into CASSALRLAGESYEQYF.

This chain joins TRBV4-2 and TRBJ2-4, with D possibly matching TRBD2 (6 bases). Trimming removed 3 bases from V and 0 bases from J, with 15 bases in between. The CDR3 sequence is 17 residues long. Germline values: CDR1 LGHNA, CDR2 YNFKEQ. The CDR3 here is CASSHYGDLVAKNIQYF. The DNA for the CDR3 is TGTGCCAGCAGCCATTACGGGGACTTAGTAGCCAAAAACATTCAGTACTTC.

This chain joins TRBV7-9 and TRBJ1-2, with D possibly TRBD1 on 5 matching bases. The CDR3 has 12 amino acids. Germline CDR1 and CDR2: SEHNR and FQNEAQ (reference sequence). Trimming left V 5 bases short and J 9 bases short, with 13 bases between. The CDR3 DNA is TGTGCCAGCAGCGTGGACAATATCCGCTACACCTTC. It specifies CASSVDNIRYTF.

Only one count was recorded for this clone. The V call is TRBV2, the J call TRBJ2-7; D gene ambiguous. CDR3 length: 12 residues. Germline V gives CDR1 SNHLY, CDR2 FYNNEI. The germline V and J ends were trimmed by 3 bases and 2 bases, with 5 bases remaining between them. CDR3 DNA sequence: TGTGCCAGCAGTGACAGCACCTACGAGCAGTACTTC. Its translation is CASSDSTYEQYF.

This clone has just one count. DNA of the CDR3: TGTGCCAGCAGGTCTGGAGAGACCCAGTACTTC. Translation gives CASRSGETQYF. The gene calls are TRBV11-2 and TRBJ2-5; D call uncertain. Trimming removed 6 bases at V and 4 bases at J, with 6 bases between. The CDR3 runs 11 residues. Germline V CDR1 and CDR2: SGHAT, FQNNGV.

The chain couples TRBV30 to TRBJ1-6; 8 positions agree with TRBD1. Looked up from germline, CDR1 is GTSNPN and CDR2 is SVGIG (reference sequence). The CDR3 runs 15 residues. The ends lost 3 bases at V and 5 bases at J; junction bases unmatched: 6. CDR3 in DNA: TGTGCCTGGAGCGCACAGGGGGGTAATAATTCACCCCTCCACTTT. This encodes CAWSAQGGNNSPLHF.

The chain carries TRBV9 and TRBJ2-7; 10 bases match TRBD2. Germline V gene lookup returns CDR1 SGDLS and CDR2 YYNGEE. This CDR3 has 16 residues. V was pared by 1 base and J by 5 bases, with 9 bases of the junction left unmatched. The CDR3 here is CASSVSASGSGDEQYF. DNA of the CDR3: TGTGCCAGCAGCGTATCGGCTAGCGGGAGCGGAGACGAGCAGTACTTC.

This rearrangement joins TRBV15 to TRBJ1-5; D possibly corresponds to TRBD1 (6 bases). Germline loops: CDR1 LNHNV, CDR2 YYDKDF (reference sequence). There are 18 residues in the CDR3. The V end lost 2 bases, the J end lost 0 bases, and 17 bases lay between the germline ends. CDR3: CATSRPLRGHYSNQPQHF. The CDR3 DNA reads as TGTGCCACCAGCAGACCACTCAGGGGACATTATAGCAATCAGCCCCAGCATTTT.

Comments on this clone: An end of the junction does not agree with germline; a read error may underlie this. The chain joins TRBV7-7 to TRBJ2-2, with D perhaps matching TRBD1 (6 bases). The CDR3 spans 14 residues. Germline V gene sequence: CDR1 SSHAT, CDR2 FNYEAQ (reference sequence). CDR3 amino acids: CASSLEGGTGELFF. CDR3 sequence (DNA): TGTGCTAGCAGCTTAGAAGGGGGAACCGGGGAGCTGTTTTTT.

J is TRBJ2-3 and V is TRBV30, with D perhaps assigned TRBD1 or TRBD2 (6 bases each). Between the trimmed V and J ends, which lost 5 bases and 3 bases, there was a span of 18 bases. Germline CDR1 and CDR2: GTSNPN and SVGIG (reference sequence). This CDR3 has 15 amino acids. The CDR3 sequence is CAWGRGAVGTDTQYF. The CDR3 nucleotides are TGTGCCTGGGGAAGGGGGGCCGTGGGGACAGATACGCAGTATTTT.

The chain links TRBV9 to TRBJ2-2, with D perhaps matching TRBD2 (6 bases). The CDR3 loop spans 15 amino acids. Per germline, CDR1 SGDLS and CDR2 YYNGEE. V dropped 0 bases and J dropped 0 bases, with 6 bases sitting between them. CDR3 DNA: TGTGCCAGCAGCGTAGGCGGGGCGAACACCGGGGAGCTGTTTTTT. Translating it yields CASSVGGANTGELFF.

This chain's CDR3 is CASSVVSGGAFSEQYF. For the CDR3, the DNA is TGTGCCAGCAGCGTAGTAAGCGGGGGGGCCTTTTCCGAGCAGTACTTC. The chain combines TRBV9 with TRBJ2-7; 10 nucleotides line up with TRBD2. Germline V gene sequence: CDR1 SGDLS, CDR2 YYNGEE. The CDR3 sequence is 16 residues long. The V gene end was trimmed by 0 bases and the J gene end by 6 bases; junction bases not matched to a gene: 9.

The rearrangement links TRBV9 to TRBJ2-2; no firm D call. The germline V and J ends were trimmed by 0 bases and 8 bases, with 14 bases remaining between them. The length of the CDR3 is 15 residues. Germline CDR1 SGDLS, CDR2 YYNGEE. The CDR3 sequence is CASSVDLEMRGELFF. DNA for the CDR3: TGTGCCAGCAGCGTAGACCTTGAAATGAGGGGGGAGCTGTTTTTT.

Here the CDR3 DNA reads TGCAGCGTTGCCCCCGGGACAGCTGCCTACGAGCAGTACTTC. Translation gives CSVAPGTAAYEQYF. The chain recombines TRBV29-1 with TRBJ2-7; TRBD1 agrees at 7 bases. The CDR3 is 14 residues long. After removal of 4 bases from V and 2 bases from J, the junction contained 8 bases not matched to a gene. Germline loops: CDR1 SQVTM, CDR2 ANQGSEA.

The V gene is TRBV5-4, the J gene TRBJ1-1, with 11 bases fitting TRBD1. There are 17 residues in the CDR3. The J segment lost 0 bases and the V segment lost 4 bases, leaving 8 bases of the junction unmatched. Per the germline V gene, CDR1 is SGHNT and CDR2 is YYREEE (reference sequence). Here the CDR3 reads CASSRPGTGGMNTEAFF. DNA of the CDR3: TGTGCCAGCAGCCGTCCCGGGACAGGGGGAATGAACACTGAAGCTTTCTTT.

The chain uses TRBV29-1 and TRBJ1-5, with D uncertain. Germline-derived CDR1 and CDR2 are SQVTM and ANQGSEA. This CDR3 comprises 14 residues. The ends were cut back, 3 bases at V and 0 bases at J, with 9 bases in the middle. Here the CDR3 reads CSVDTGNSNQPQHF. CDR3 nucleotide sequence: TGCAGCGTTGATACCGGGAATAGCAATCAGCCCCAGCATTTT.

As concerns this clone: With a far larger clone one base away, a read error is the likely cause. The V and J genes are TRBV5-6 and TRBJ2-1; D not resolved. The germline V and J ends were trimmed by 0 bases and 6 bases, with 4 bases remaining between them. This CDR3 contains 12 residues. CDR1 is SGHDT, CDR2 YYEEEE, per germline. The CDR3 DNA reads as TGTGCCAGCAGCTTGGACTCCAATGAGCAGTTCTTC. Its translation is CASSLDSNEQFF.

The rearrangement links TRBV5-1 to TRBJ1-1; unclear D gene. V gave up 0 bases and J gave up 4 bases, with 10 bases separating them. Germline CDR1 reads SGHRS; CDR2 reads YFSETQ. This CDR3 is built from 14 residues. The CDR3 bases are TGCGCCAGCAGCTTGGACGTGATTTCCACTGAAGCTTTCTTT. Residues: CASSLDVISTEAFF. Based on the CDR3 plus reference TRBV5-1 and TRBJ1-1, the full variable domain is KAGVTQTPRYLIKTRGQQVTLSCSPISGHRSVSWYQQTPGQGLQFLFEYFSETQRNKGNFPGRFSGRQFSNSRSEMNVSTLELGDSALYLCASSLDVISTEAFFGQGTRLTVV.

V gene TRBV4-2 combines with J gene TRBJ2-1; D not resolved. The CDR3 is 13 residues long. Trimming shortened V by 1 base and J by 4 bases, and 5 bases separated the two germline ends. Germline loops: CDR1 LGHNA, CDR2 YNFKEQ. The CDR3 spells CASSQVEYNEQFF. For the CDR3, the DNA is TGTGCCAGCAGCCAAGTGGAATACAATGAGCAGTTCTTC.

This clone has more than one count but fewer than ten. V is TRBV7-3 and J is TRBJ2-5; the D is unclear. The ends were cut back, 3 bases at V and 9 bases at J, with 14 bases in the middle. The CDR3 sequence is 13 residues long. The germline V gene has CDR1 SGHTA and CDR2 FQGTGA. CDR3 protein: CASSFGPQDPQYF. DNA of the CDR3: TGTGCCAGCAGCTTCGGTCCGCAGGACCCCCAGTACTTC.

In this sample, this clone is medium-sized (0.01 to 0.1%). This chain connects TRBV5-1 to TRBJ1-1; D is ambiguous. The ends were cut back, 3 bases at V and 8 bases at J, with 8 bases in the middle. The CDR3 is 11 residues long. Germline loops: CDR1 SGHRS, CDR2 YFSETQ. The CDR3 sequence is CASSSALEAFF. As DNA, the CDR3 is TGCGCCAGCAGCTCAGCCCTGGAAGCTTTCTTT.

The chain carries TRBV30 and TRBJ2-3, with D perhaps matching TRBD2 (5 bases). This CDR3 contains 12 residues. V dropped 4 bases and J dropped 3 bases, with 8 bases sitting between them. CDR1 is GTSNPN and CDR2 is SVGIG in the germline V gene (reference sequence). The CDR3 coding sequence is TGTGCCTGGACTAGCAAGACAGATACGCAGTATTTT. Its translation is CAWTSKTDTQYF.